Listed here is a single TCR beta chain. Every HIV-positive participant received treatment in the United States. The sample belongs to a study of long-term antiretroviral therapy in people with HIV. On the study more broadly: Samples from the earliest time points predate the 2015 immediate-ART recommendation by about a decade.

Survey level was the resolution at which the v3.0 immunoSEQ assay ran. The table came from immunoSEQ multiplex PCR; TCRdb's copy has only in-frame clones and leaves some out. The table includes about 25,000 clones, over 80% detected once. The sequencing here drew on unsorted PBMCs, taken 1.8 years before starting antiretroviral therapy. The origin of this receptor is a man aged 50 to 59 with HIV.

The CDR3 here is CASSFPRGEPLHF. CDR3 coding DNA: TGTGCCAGCAGTTTCCCCAGGGGGGAACCCCTCCACTTT. V usage is TRBV28 and J usage is TRBJ1-6, with 7 positions matching TRBD1. The germline V gene encodes CDR1 MDHEN and CDR2 SYDVKM. The CDR3 is 13 residues long. The J segment lost 12 bases and the V segment lost 3 bases, leaving 5 bases of the junction unmatched.